The table lists the clone carrying this T cell receptor beta chain with a few counts. The use of a sample-barcoded 5' primer and a J-beta primer mix characterized a second PCR of about 7 to 12 cycles. TCRdb reprocessed the 5' RACE reads with MiXCR, giving one entry per CDR3 protein. The sample holds about 1 million distinct CDR3 sequences, around 27% seen once. This sample is drawn from a study of blood T cells in healthy people across ages. The CDR3 length is 16 residues. The ends lost 0 bases at V and 0 bases at J; junction bases unmatched: 5. CDR1 and CDR2 from the germline V gene are SGDLS and YYNGEE. Separately, the same data were catalogued under a study of T cells of mothers and their children.

This sequence originates from a girl aged 2 to 10 in good health. The V call is TRBV9, the J call TRBJ2-5, with 7 bases lining up with TRBD2. What was sequenced was blood. The CDR3 coding sequence is TGTGCCAGCAGCGTAGATGGTAGCGGGCACCAAGAGACCCAGTACTTC. It is translated as CASSVDGSGHQETQYF.